This T cell receptor beta chain was documented in a study of shared clonotypes between healthy human individuals. Whole-study results and caveats: Generation probabilities were higher for clonotypes shared across all four sorted-subset donors than for unshared ones.

Only CD45RO-negative cells positively selected for CCR7 counted as naive CD8 cells, so terminally differentiated effector memory CD45RA+ cells were excluded. Sequencing used immunoSEQ multiplex PCR; TCRdb keeps in-frame clones, though not all of them. This table holds under 600,000 clones, roughly 98% found once. On this clone: Its antigen is unidentified.

The V gene's germline CDR1 is LNHDA and CDR2 SQIVND (reference sequence). V was clipped by 7 bases and J by 7 bases; unmatched bases: 7. The CDR3 sequence is 13 residues long. The gene calls are TRBV19 and TRBJ2-7, with TRBD2 identical over 10 bases. The receptor's source is a man aged 25-45 years in good health. Sequences were obtained from naive CD8+ T cells sorted from blood. The CDR3 DNA is TGTGCCAGTAACCTAGCGGGAGTGGATGAGCAGTACTTC. Translating it yields CASNLAGVDEQYF.